Listed below are T cell receptor beta chains from one sample, sequenced in a study of cytomegalovirus exposure and HLA in healthy donors. Clones were read by immunoSEQ multiplex PCR, and TCRdb kept only the in-frame ones, dropping some. The top ten hold about 15% of the sample, which has around 170,000 clones, 85% seen once. The material sequenced was PBMCs. The receptors stem from a man aged 18-30 years in good health and CMV-seropositive. The CDR3 runs from the conserved cysteine through the conserved F or W. A D gene is named only where the DNA matches it firmly.

j_call d_call v_call cdr3_nt cdr3_aa
TRBJ1-2 NA TRBV7-8 TGTGCCAGCAGCCCAAAAGGCGGGCGATATACTAACTATGGCTACACCTTC CASSPKGGRYTNYGYTF
TRBJ2-1 NA TRBV4-2 TGTGCCAGCAGCCAAGATAAAAGCACTGAGCAGTTCTTC CASSQDKSTEQFF
TRBJ1-1 NA TRBV19 TGTGCCAGTAGTATGCAGGGGTTCGATGAAGCTTTCTTT CASSMQGFDEAFF
TRBJ2-7 NA TRBV28 TGTGCCAGCAGTTTAACGGGCGAGCAGTACTTC CASSLTGEQYF
TRBJ1-1 NA TRBV29-1 TGCAGCGTTTTAGAGACTGAAGCTTTCTTT CSVLETEAFF
TRBJ1-2 NA TRBV2 TGTGCCAGCAGGGAAGTGACTGCGACTAACTATGGCTACACCTTC CASREVTATNYGYTF
TRBJ1-4 NA TRBV30 TGTGCCTGGAGTGGGGGGGAACTGTTTTTT CAWSGGELFF
TRBJ2-3 NA TRBV28 TGTGCCAGCATGACTAGTAGCACAGATACGCAGTATTTT CASMTSSTDTQYF
TRBJ2-1 TRBD2 TRBV7-3 TGTGCCAGCACGAATACTAGCGGGAGCCATGAGCAGTTCTTC CASTNTSGSHEQFF
TRBJ1-1 NA TRBV28 TGTGCCAGCAGTTTATCTTCTGGGGCAAGTCCTGAAGCTTTCTTT CASSLSSGASPEAFF
TRBJ1-2 NA TRBV5-1 TGCGCCAGCAGCTACGGGGATAGCTACACCTTC CASSYGDSYTF
TRBJ1-2 NA TRBV5-4 TGTGCCAGCAGCCCCGACAGCAACTATGGCTACACCTTC CASSPDSNYGYTF
TRBJ2-7 NA TRBV4-1 TGCGCCAGCAGCCTTGGAGACGAGCAGTACTTC CASSLGDEQYF
TRBJ2-2 NA TRBV6-5 TGTGCCAGCAGCTTAGATGGGAACACCGGGGAGCTGTTTTTT CASSLDGNTGELFF
TRBJ2-3 NA TRBV2 TGTGCCAGCAGTGCTCAGGGCTTCGAGGCAGATACGCAGTATTTT CASSAQGFEADTQYF
TRBJ2-2 NA TRBV9 TGTGCCAGCAGCGTAATAGCGGCTGCGAACACCGGGGAGCTGTTTTTT CASSVIAAANTGELFF
TRBJ2-7 TRBD2 TRBV9 TGTGCCAGCAGCGTTAGCGGGACCTACGAGCAGTACTTC CASSVSGTYEQYF